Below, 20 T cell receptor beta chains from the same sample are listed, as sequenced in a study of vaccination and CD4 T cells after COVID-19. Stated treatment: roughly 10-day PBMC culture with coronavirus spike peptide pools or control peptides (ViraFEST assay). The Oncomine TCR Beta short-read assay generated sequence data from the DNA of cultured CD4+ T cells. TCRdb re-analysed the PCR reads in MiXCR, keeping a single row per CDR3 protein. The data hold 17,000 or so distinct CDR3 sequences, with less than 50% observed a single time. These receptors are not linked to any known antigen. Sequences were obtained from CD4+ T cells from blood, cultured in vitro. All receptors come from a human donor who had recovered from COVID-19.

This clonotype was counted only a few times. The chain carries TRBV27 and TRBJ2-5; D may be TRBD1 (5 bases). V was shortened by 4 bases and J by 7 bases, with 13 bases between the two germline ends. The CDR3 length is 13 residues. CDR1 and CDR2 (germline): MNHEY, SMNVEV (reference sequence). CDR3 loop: CASSSRQTTTQYF. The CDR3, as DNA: TGTGCCAGCAGTTCCCGACAGACCACGACCCAGTACTTC.

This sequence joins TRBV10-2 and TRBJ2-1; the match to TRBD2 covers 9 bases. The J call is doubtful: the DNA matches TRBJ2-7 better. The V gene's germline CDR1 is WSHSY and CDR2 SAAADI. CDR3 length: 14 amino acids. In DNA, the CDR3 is TGCGCCGCAGGGCTAGCGGGAAACTCCTACGAGCAGTACTTC. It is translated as CAAGLAGNSYEQYF.

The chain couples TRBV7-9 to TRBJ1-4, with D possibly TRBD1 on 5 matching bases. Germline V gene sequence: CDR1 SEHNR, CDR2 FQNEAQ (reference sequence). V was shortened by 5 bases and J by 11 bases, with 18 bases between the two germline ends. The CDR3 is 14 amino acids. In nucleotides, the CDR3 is TGTGCCAGCAGCGGGGTGAGGGGAGGTGAGAAACTGTTTTTT. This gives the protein CASSGVRGGEKLFF. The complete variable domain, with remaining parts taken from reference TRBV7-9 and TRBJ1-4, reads DTGVSQNPRHKITKRGQNVTFRCDPISEHNRLYWYRQTLGQGPEFLTYFQNEAQLEKSRLLSDRFSAERPKGSFSTLEIQRTEQGDSAMYLCASSGVRGGEKLFFGSGTQLSVL.

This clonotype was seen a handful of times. The CDR3 protein is CASSLGFSIADTQYF. CDR3 nucleotides: TGTGCCAGCAGCTTGGGATTCAGCATAGCGGATACGCAGTATTTT. The chain recombines TRBV7-2 with TRBJ2-3, with D perhaps matching TRBD2 (5 bases). V lost 3 bases, J lost 6 bases, and 16 bases lay in between. The CDR3 loop spans 15 amino acids. Looked up from germline, CDR1 is SGHTA and CDR2 is FQGNSA. The full variable domain, completed using reference TRBV7-2 and TRBJ2-3, is GAGVSQSPSNKVTEKGKDVELRCDPISGHTALYWYRQSLGQGLEFLIYFQGNSAPDKSGLPSDRFSAERTGGSVSTLTIQRTQQEDSAVYLCASSLGFSIADTQYFGPGTRLTVL.

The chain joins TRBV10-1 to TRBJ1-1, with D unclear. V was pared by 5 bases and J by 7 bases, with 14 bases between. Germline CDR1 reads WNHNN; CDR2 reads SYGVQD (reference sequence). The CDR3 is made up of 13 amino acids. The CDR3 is CASSRTSSGEAFF. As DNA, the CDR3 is TGCGCCAGCAGTCGCACGTCCTCGGGTGAAGCTTTCTTT.

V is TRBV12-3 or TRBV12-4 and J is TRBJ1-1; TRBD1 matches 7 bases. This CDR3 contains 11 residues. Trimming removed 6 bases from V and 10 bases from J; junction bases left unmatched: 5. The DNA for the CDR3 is TGTGCCAGCAGGAGGACAGGTAGAGCTTTCTTT. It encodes CASRRTGRAFF.

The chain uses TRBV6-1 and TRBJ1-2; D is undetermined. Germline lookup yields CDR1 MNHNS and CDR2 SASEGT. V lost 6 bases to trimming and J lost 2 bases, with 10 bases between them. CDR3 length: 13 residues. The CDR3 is CASSLDSNYGYTF. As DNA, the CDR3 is TGTGCCAGCAGCCTCGATTCGAACTATGGCTACACCTTC.

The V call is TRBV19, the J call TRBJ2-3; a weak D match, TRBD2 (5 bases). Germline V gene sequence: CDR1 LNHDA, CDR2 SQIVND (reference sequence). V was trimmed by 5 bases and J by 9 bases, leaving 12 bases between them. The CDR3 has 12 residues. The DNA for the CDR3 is TGTGCCAGTAGTCGGACTCGAGGGACGCAGTATTTT. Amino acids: CASSRTRGTQYF.

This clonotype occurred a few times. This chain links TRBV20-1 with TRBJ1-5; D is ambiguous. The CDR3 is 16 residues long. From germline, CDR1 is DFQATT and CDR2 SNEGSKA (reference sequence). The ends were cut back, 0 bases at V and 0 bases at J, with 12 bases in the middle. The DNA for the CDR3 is TGCAGTGCTAGAGATCCTTTGGGAGTTAGCAATCAGCCCCAGCATTTT. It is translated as CSARDPLGVSNQPQHF.

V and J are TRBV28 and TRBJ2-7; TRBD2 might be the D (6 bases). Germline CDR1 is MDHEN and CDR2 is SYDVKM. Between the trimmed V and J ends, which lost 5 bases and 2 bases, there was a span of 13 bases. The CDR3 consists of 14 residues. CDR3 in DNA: TGTGCCAGCAGTCCACGGGACTGGGCCTACGAGCAGTACTTC. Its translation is CASSPRDWAYEQYF.

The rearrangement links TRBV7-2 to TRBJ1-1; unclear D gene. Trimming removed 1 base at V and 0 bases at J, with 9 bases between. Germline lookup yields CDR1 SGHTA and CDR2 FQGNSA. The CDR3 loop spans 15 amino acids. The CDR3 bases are TGTGCCAGCAGCTTAGGTGGCCGATTGAACACTGAAGCTTTCTTT. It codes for CASSLGGRLNTEAFF.

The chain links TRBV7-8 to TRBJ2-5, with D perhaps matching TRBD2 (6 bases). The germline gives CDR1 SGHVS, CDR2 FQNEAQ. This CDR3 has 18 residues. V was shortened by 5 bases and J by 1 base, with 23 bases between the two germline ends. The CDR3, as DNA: TGTGCCAGCAGCAAGGACCCGCCCGGGACTTGGGGCCAAGAGACCCAGTACTTC. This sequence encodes CASSKDPPGTWGQETQYF.

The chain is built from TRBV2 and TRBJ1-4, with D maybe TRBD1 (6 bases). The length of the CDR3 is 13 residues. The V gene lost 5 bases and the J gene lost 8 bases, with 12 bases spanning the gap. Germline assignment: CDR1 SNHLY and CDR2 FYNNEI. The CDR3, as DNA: TGTGCCAGCAGTAGGGACATGTCCGAAAAACTGTTTTTT. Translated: CASSRDMSEKLFF.

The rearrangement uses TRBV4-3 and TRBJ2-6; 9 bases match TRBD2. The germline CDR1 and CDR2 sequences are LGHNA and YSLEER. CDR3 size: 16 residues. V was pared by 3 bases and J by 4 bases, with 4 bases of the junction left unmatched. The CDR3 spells CASSQGLASGANVLTF. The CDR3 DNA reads TGCGCCAGCAGCCAGGGACTAGCCTCCGGGGCCAACGTCCTGACTTTC.

The CDR3 reads CASSRDFNTGELFF. Written as DNA, the CDR3 is TGTGCCAGCAGCCGGGACTTTAACACCGGGGAGCTGTTTTTT. The chain employs TRBV5-4 and TRBJ2-2, with D tentatively TRBD2 (6 bases). V dropped 4 bases and J dropped 2 bases, with 9 bases sitting between them. CDR3 length equals 14 residues. The germline CDR1 and CDR2 sequences are SGHNT and YYREEE (reference sequence). Full variable domain (outside the CDR3, taken from reference TRBV5-4 and TRBJ2-2): ETGVTQSPTHLIKTRGQQVTLRCSSQSGHNTVSWYQQALGQGPQFIFQYYREEENGRGNFPPRFSGLQFPNYSSELNVNALELDDSALYLCASSRDFNTGELFFGEGSRLTVL.

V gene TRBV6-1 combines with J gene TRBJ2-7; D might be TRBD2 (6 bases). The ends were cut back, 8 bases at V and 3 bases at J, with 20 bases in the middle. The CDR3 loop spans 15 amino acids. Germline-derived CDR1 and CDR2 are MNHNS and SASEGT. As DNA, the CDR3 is TGTGCCAGCGGTGGCGGGACCCACCCTCTCTACGAGCAGTACTTC. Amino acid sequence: CASGGGTHPLYEQYF.

DNA for the CDR3: TGCAGTGGCCACAGTAGCTCCTATAATTCACCCCTCCACTTT. This codes for CSGHSSSYNSPLHF. The J gene is TRBJ1-6, the V gene TRBV20-1, with unresolved D. The CDR3 loop spans 14 amino acids. Trimming took off 7 bases at V and 0 bases at J, with 10 bases between the two ends. The germline V gene has CDR1 DFQATT and CDR2 SNEGSKA (reference sequence).

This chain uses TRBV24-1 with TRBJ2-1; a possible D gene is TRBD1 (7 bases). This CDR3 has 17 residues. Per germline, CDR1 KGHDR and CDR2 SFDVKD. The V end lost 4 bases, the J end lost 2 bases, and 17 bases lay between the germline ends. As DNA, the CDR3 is TGTGCCACCAGTGACTCATACAGGGGAGGAACCTACAATGAGCAGTTCTTC. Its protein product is CATSDSYRGGTYNEQFF.

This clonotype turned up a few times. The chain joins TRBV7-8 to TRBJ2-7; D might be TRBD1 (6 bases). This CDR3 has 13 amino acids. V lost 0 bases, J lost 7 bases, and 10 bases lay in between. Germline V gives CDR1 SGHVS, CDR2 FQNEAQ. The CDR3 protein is CASSLARTAEQYF. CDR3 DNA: TGTGCCAGCAGCTTAGCTCGGACAGCGGAGCAGTACTTC.

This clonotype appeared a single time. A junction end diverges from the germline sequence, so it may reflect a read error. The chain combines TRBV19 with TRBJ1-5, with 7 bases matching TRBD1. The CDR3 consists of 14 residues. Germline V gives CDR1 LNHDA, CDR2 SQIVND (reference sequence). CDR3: CASSMFRGEKPRHF. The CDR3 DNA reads TGTGCCAGTAGTATGTTCAGGGGGGAAAAGCCCCGGCATTTT.